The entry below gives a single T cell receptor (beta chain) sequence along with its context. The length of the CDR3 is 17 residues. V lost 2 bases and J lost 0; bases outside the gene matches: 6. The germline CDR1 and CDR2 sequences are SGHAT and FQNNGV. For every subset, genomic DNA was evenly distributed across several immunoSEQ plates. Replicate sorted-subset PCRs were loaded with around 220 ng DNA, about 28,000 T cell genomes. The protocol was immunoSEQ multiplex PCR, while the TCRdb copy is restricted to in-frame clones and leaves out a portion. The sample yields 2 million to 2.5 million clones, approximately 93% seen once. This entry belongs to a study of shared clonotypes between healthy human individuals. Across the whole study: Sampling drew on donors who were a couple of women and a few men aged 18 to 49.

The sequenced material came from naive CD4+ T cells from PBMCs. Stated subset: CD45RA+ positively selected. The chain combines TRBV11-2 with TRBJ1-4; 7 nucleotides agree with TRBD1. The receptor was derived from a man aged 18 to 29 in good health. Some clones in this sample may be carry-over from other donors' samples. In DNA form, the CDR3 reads TGTGCCAGCAGCTTACGGGCGGGGACAGCAACTAATGAAAAACTGTTTTTT. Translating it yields CASSLRAGTATNEKLFF.